This TCR beta chain was documented in a study of control samples from healthy donors and cancer patients. Looked up from germline, CDR1 is SQVTM and CDR2 is ANQGSEA. Trimming took off 3 bases at V and 0 bases at J, with 11 bases between the two ends. This CDR3 has 14 amino acids. Sequenced by immunoSEQ multiplex PCR; TCRdb stores in-frame clones only, minus some. Of about 94,000 clones in the sample, about nine tenths were seen once. This clonotype was sampled from a woman in her late teens or twenties in good health. The specimen sequenced was blood. This sequence joins TRBV29-1 and TRBJ1-1; D is undetermined. CDR3 nucleotide sequence: TGCAGCGTTGACAGGAAGCGAGTGAACACTGAAGCTTTCTTT. Amino acids: CSVDRKRVNTEAFF.